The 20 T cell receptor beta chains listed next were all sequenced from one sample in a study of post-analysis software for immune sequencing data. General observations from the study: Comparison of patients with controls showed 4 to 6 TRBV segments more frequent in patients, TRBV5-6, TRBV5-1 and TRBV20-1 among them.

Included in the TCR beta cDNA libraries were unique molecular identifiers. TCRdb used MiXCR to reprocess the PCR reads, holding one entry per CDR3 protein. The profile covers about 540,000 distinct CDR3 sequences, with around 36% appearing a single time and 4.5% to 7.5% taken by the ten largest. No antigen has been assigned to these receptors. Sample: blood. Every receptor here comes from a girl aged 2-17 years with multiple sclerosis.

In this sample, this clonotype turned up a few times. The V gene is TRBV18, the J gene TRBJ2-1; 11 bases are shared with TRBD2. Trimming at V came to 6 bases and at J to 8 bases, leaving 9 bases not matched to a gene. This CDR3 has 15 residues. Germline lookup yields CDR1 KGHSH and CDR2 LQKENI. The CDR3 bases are TGTGCCAGCTCCCTAGCGGGGGGCCGGTTGTATGAGCAGTTCTTC. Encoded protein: CASSLAGGRLYEQFF.

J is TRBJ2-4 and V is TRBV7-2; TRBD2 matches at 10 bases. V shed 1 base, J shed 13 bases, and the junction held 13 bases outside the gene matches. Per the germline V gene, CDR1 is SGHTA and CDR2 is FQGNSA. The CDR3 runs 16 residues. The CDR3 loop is CASSLDSGLAPREQYF. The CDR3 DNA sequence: TGTGCCAGCAGCTTAGATTCGGGACTAGCGCCGAGGGAGCAGTACTTC.

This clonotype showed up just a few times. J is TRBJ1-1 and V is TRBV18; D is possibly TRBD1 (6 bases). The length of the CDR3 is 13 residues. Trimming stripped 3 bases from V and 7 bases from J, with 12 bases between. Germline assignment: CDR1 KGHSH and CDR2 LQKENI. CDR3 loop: CASSPVQGGEAFF. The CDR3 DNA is TGTGCCAGCTCACCGGTACAGGGAGGTGAAGCTTTCTTT.

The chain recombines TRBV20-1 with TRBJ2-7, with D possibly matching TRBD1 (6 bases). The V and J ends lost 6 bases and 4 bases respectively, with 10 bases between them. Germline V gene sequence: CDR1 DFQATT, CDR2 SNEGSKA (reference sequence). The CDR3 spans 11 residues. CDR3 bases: TGCAGTGCCTACGACAGGTACGAGCAGTACTTC. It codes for CSAYDRYEQYF.

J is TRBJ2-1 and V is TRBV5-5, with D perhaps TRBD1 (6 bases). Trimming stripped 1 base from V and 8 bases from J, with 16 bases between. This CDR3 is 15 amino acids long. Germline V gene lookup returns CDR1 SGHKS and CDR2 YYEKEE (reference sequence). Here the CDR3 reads CASSLLGAVTDEQFF. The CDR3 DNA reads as TGTGCCAGCAGCTTGCTGGGGGCGGTTACCGATGAGCAGTTCTTC.

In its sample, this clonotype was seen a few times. DNA for the CDR3: TGTGCCAGCAGTTACGGGAAAGCGGGCTCTGGGGCCAACGTCCTGACTTTC. This sequence encodes CASSYGKAGSGANVLTF. The chain couples TRBV6-5 to TRBJ2-6, with a possible D match to TRBD2 (6 bases). V was trimmed by 2 bases and J by 0 bases, leaving 11 bases between them. The CDR3 has 17 amino acids. Germline lookup yields CDR1 MNHEY and CDR2 SVGAGI.

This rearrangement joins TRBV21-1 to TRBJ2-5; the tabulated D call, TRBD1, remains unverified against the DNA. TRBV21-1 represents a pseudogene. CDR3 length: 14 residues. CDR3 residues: CASSTSRVRETQYF. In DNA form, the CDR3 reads TGTGCCAGCAGCACATCACGGGTCAGGGAGACCCAGTACTTC.

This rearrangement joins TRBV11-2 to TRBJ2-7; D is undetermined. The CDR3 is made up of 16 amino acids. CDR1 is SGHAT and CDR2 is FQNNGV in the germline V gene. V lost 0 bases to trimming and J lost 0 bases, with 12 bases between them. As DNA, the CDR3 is TGTGCCAGCAGCTTAGAGCCGGCGGTAAGCTCCTACGAGCAGTACTTC. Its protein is CASSLEPAVSSYEQYF. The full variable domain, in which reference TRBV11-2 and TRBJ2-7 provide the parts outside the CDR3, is EAGVAQSPRYKIIEKRQSVAFWCNPISGHATLYWYQQILGQGPKLLIQFQNNGVVDDSQLPKDRFSAERLKGVDSTLKIQPAKLEDSAVYLCASSLEPAVSSYEQYFGPGTRLTVT.

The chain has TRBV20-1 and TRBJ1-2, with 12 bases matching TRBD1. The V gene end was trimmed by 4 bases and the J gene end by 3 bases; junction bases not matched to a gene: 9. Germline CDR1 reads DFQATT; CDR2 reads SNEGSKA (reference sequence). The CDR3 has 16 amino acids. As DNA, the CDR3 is TGCAGTGCTAAAGCGGGACAGGGGGCTCGATACTATGGCTACACCTTC. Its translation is CSAKAGQGARYYGYTF.

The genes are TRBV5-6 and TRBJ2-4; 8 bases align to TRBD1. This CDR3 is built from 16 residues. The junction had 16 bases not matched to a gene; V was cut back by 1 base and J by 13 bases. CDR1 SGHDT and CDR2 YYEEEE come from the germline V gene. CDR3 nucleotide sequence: TGTGCCAGCAGCTTGCCGCACTCTCCGGGACAGGACGGGCAGTACTTC. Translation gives CASSLPHSPGQDGQYF.

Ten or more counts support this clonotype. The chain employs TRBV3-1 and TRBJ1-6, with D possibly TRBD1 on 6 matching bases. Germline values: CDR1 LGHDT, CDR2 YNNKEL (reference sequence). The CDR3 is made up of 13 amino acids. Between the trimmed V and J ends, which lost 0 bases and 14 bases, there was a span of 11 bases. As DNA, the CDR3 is TGTGCCAGCAGCCAAGAACCGGGGGCGGCCCTCCACTTT. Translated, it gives CASSQEPGAALHF.

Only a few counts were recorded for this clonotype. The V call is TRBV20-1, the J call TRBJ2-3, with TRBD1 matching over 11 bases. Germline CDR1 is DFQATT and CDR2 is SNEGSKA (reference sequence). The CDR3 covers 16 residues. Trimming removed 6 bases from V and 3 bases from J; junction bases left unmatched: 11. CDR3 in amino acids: CSAPPMDRGLTDTQYF. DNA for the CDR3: TGCAGTGCCCCACCCATGGACAGGGGGCTAACAGATACGCAGTATTTT.

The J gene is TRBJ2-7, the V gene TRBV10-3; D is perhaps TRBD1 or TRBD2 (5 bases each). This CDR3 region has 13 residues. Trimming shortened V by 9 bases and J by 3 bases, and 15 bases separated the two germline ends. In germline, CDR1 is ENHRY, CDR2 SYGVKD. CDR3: CAMGTGTGYEQYF. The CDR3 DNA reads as TGTGCCATGGGGACCGGGACGGGCTACGAGCAGTACTTC.

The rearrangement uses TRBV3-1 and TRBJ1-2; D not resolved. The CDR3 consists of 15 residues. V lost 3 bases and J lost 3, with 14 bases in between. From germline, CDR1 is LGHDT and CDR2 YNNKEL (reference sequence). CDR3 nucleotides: TGTGCCAGCAGCCAGGGATCGGGATTAGACTATGGCTACACCTTC. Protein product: CASSQGSGLDYGYTF.

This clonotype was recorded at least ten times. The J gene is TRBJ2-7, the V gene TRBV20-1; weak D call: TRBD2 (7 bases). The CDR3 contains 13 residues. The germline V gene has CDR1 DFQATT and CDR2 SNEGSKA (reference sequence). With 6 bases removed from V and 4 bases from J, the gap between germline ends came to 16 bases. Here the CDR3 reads CSALVGGQYEQYF. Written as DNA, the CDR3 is TGCAGTGCCCTAGTCGGGGGGCAATACGAGCAGTACTTC.

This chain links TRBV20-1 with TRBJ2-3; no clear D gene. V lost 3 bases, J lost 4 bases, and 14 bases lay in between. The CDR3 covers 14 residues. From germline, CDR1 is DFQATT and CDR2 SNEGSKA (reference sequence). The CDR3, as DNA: TGCAGTGCTAGGGGCGGCGGCCCGCCAGATACGCAGTATTTT. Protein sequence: CSARGGGPPDTQYF.

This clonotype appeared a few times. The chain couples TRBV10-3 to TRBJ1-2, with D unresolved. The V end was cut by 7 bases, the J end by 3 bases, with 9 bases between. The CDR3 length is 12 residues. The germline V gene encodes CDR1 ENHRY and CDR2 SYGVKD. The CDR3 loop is CAITGADYGYTF. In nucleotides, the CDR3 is TGTGCCATCACCGGTGCTGACTATGGCTACACCTTC.

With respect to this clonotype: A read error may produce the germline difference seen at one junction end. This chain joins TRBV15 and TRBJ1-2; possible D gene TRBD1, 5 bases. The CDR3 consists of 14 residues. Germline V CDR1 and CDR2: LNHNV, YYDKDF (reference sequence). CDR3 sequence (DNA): TGTGCCACCGGCAGAGATCAGGGAGGGTATGGCTACACCTTC. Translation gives CATGRDQGGYGYTF.

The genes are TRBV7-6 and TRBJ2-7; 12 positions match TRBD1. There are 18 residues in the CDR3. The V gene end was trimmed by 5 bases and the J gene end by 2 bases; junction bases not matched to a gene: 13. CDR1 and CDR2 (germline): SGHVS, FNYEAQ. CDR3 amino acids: CASSIEPGQGAFPYEQYF. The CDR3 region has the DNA TGTGCCAGCAGCATCGAACCGGGACAGGGGGCCTTTCCCTACGAGCAGTACTTC.

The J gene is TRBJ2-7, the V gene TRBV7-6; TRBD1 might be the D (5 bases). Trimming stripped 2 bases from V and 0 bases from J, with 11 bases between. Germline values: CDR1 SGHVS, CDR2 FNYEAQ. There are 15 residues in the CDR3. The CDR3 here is CASSLSDSSSYEQYF. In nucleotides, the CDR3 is TGTGCCAGCAGCTTAAGCGACAGTAGCTCCTACGAGCAGTACTTC.